The 2 T cell receptor beta chains below come from one sample, sequenced in a study of blood T cell repertoires in COVID-19. Using immunoSEQ multiplex PCR, the repertoire was profiled, and TCRdb retains in-frame clones only, with some absent. Of a few hundred thousand clones listed, around 86% are singletons. Source material: peripheral blood. Source of these receptors: a woman in her twenties or thirties with active or convalescent COVID-19.

The chain combines TRBV2 with TRBJ2-7; D is possibly TRBD1 (5 bases). This CDR3 has 14 amino acids. V lost 6 bases, J lost 0 bases, and 12 bases lay in between. Germline CDR1 SNHLY, CDR2 FYNNEI. CDR3 nucleotides: TGTGCCAGCAGCCCACAGGTTTCCTCCTACGAGCAGTACTTC. Encoded protein: CASSPQVSSYEQYF. The full variable domain, completed using reference TRBV2 and TRBJ2-7, is EPEVTQTPSHQVTQMGQEVILRCVPISNHLYFYWYRQILGQKVEFLVSFYNNEISEKSEIFDDQFSVERPDGSNFTLKIRSTKLEDSAMYFCASSPQVSSYEQYFGPGTRLTVT.

This CDR3 is CASTTGAPPLYGYTF. The CDR3 coding sequence is TGTGCCAGCACGACAGGGGCGCCCCCCCTCTATGGCTACACCTTC. The chain carries TRBV28 and TRBJ1-2, with 8 nucleotides matching TRBD1. Germline V CDR1 and CDR2: MDHEN, SYDVKM. J lost 4 bases, V lost 7 bases, and 11 bases had no gene match. This CDR3 is 15 amino acids long.